The T cell receptor (beta chain) under discussion was sequenced for a study of blood T cell repertoires in COVID-19. About the study: T cells, B-cell-depleted T cells, or PBMCs supplied cDNA or gDNA.

Methods used by the authors: Reference gene primer amplification in the assay estimated nucleated cell counts. The method was immunoSEQ multiplex PCR; TCRdb's version includes in-frame clones alone and lacks a portion of them. V and J calls and clone size follow that table, whereas D and trimming were derived from the DNA. The sample contains around 60,000 clones, roughly 80% of which appear only once. This TCR was sampled from a man in his sixties with COVID-19, enrolled during active disease. What was sequenced was peripheral blood.

The CDR3 here is CASSLGGGNEQFF. CDR3 in DNA: TGTGCCAGCAGTTTAGGGGGGGGCAATGAGCAGTTCTTC. The chain uses TRBV27 and TRBJ2-1; 7 bases align to TRBD2. The CDR3 runs 13 residues. V shed 2 bases and J 6 bases; nucleotides not matched to a gene: 1. The germline V gene encodes CDR1 MNHEY and CDR2 SMNVEV (reference sequence).